What follows is one TCR beta chain and its context. Its matching antigen is unknown. Distinct nucleotide sequences in the sample also encode this CDR3. This sample is part of a study of shared clonotypes between healthy human individuals. The CDR3 loop spans 14 amino acids. Trimming stripped 0 bases from V and 2 bases from J, with 9 bases between. Germline V CDR1 and CDR2: SGHRS, YFSETQ. Naive CD45RA+ and memory CD45RA-negative subsets were split from CD4+ cells. Sequencing used immunoSEQ multiplex PCR; TCRdb keeps in-frame clones, though not all of them. The sample holds 2,500,000 or so clones, 85% to 95% seen once. Regarding the study as a whole: Measured sharing among donors was expected to vary with sequencing depth. Enrolling few donors narrowed the genetic and exposure-history diversity that was represented.

The sequence was collected from a man between 18 and 29 years old in good health. Sample: naive CD4+ T cells sorted from blood. Specified subset: CD45RA+ positively selected. The V call is TRBV5-1, the J call TRBJ2-7; weak D call: TRBD2 (6 bases). The CDR3 DNA reads TGCGCCAGCAGCTTGGGCGGGGTTCCCTACGAGCAGTACTTC. Amino acids: CASSLGGVPYEQYF.